Listed here are 18 T cell receptor beta chains from one sample, sequenced in a study of T-cell reconstitution after alpha-beta-depleted transplantation in children. Construction of the TCRbeta library involved unique molecular identifiers. MiXCR, run by TCRdb on the PCR reads, gives a single entry per CDR3 protein. Among about a million distinct CDR3 sequences, 25% to 35% were seen once, and the ten largest hold roughly 27%. The sample in question was PBMCs, mostly from graft donor cells, obtained 360 days after TCRalphabeta/CD19-depleted stem cell transplant. The receptors were gathered from a boy younger than two who had a stem cell transplant for SCID, so the T cells may come from the graft donor.

This clonotype has a handful of counts. The CDR3 sequence: CASSLGKRDTEAFF. CDR3 coding DNA: TGCGCCAGCAGCTTGGGGAAACGGGACACTGAAGCTTTCTTT. This chain uses TRBV5-1 with TRBJ1-1; D gene ambiguous. V lost 0 bases and J lost 3, with 9 bases in between. Germline CDR1 is SGHRS and CDR2 is YFSETQ. The CDR3 has 14 amino acids.

The chain carries TRBV20-1 and TRBJ2-5; TRBD2 matches at 11 bases. The germline V gene encodes CDR1 DFQATT and CDR2 SNEGSKA (reference sequence). V lost 3 bases to trimming and J lost 5 bases; unmatched junction nucleotides: 8. The CDR3 has 15 amino acids. Here the CDR3 reads CSASPSGGFRETQYF. The CDR3 bases are TGCAGTGCTAGTCCTAGCGGGGGGTTCCGGGAGACCCAGTACTTC.

The chain links TRBV27 to TRBJ2-2; D is unclear. Germline V CDR1 and CDR2: MNHEY, SMNVEV (reference sequence). The V gene lost 4 bases and the J gene lost 2 bases, with 11 bases spanning the gap. The CDR3 is made up of 15 amino acids. The CDR3 loop is CASSSVTFNTGELFF. The CDR3 bases are TGTGCCAGCAGTTCAGTTACATTTAACACCGGGGAGCTGTTTTTT.

In this sample, this clonotype turned up a few times. This chain connects TRBV21-1 to TRBJ2-7; the D call in the table, TRBD1, was not verified against the DNA. TRBV21-1 is classified as a pseudogene. There are 13 residues in the CDR3. The chain's CDR3 is CANAGTDTYEQYF. CDR3 nucleotides: TGTGCCAATGCCGGGACGGATACCTACGAGCAGTACTTC.

This clonotype was observed a handful of times. The chain joins TRBV15 to TRBJ2-2; 7 bases map to TRBD1. CDR3 length: 15 residues. The germline CDR1 and CDR2 sequences are LNHNV and YYDKDF (reference sequence). V gave up 8 bases and J gave up 1 base; unmatched junction bases: 7. CDR3 nucleotides: TGTGCCACCCGACAGGGAAAACAGAACACCGGGGAGCTGTTTTTT. This translates into CATRQGKQNTGELFF.

The chain employs TRBV13 and TRBJ2-7; a weak D match, TRBD1 (6 bases). CDR3 length: 14 residues. V was pared by 3 bases and J by 4 bases, with 13 bases between. Germline V gene lookup returns CDR1 PRHDT and CDR2 FYEKMQ (reference sequence). CDR3 nucleotide sequence: TGTGCCAGCAGCTTCGACAGGAAGGGATACGAGCAGTACTTC. Translation: CASSFDRKGYEQYF.

V is TRBV10-3 and J is TRBJ1-5; TRBD1 agrees at 7 bases. CDR1 is ENHRY, CDR2 SYGVKD, per germline. The CDR3 runs to 13 residues. The ends lost 6 bases at V and 3 bases at J; junction bases unmatched: 2. The CDR3, as DNA: TGTGCCATCAGCGGACAGGCCAATCAGCCCCAGCATTTT. This encodes CAISGQANQPQHF.

This clonotype was observed a handful of times. The rearrangement links TRBV29-1 to TRBJ2-7; possible D gene TRBD1, 6 bases. The germline V gene has CDR1 SQVTM and CDR2 ANQGSEA. The CDR3 is made up of 13 amino acids. Trimming removed 1 base at V and 6 bases at J, with 13 bases between. CDR3 residues: CSVEVLGAREQYF. In nucleotides, the CDR3 is TGCAGCGTTGAAGTATTGGGGGCTCGCGAGCAGTACTTC.

This chain links TRBV2 with TRBJ1-1; D is uncertain. The CDR3 runs 14 residues. V lost 0 bases and J 8 bases, leaving 13 bases between the germline ends. Germline V lookup: CDR1 SNHLY, CDR2 FYNNEI. As DNA, the CDR3 is TGTGCCAGCAGTGAAGCTCGTTTAGTTCAGGAAGCTTTCTTT. Translation gives CASSEARLVQEAFF.

This clonotype occurred many times. The V and J genes are TRBV20-1 and TRBJ2-7; tentatively, D is TRBD1 (6 bases). There are 15 residues in the CDR3. Trimming stripped 0 bases from V and 3 bases from J, with 15 bases between. In germline, CDR1 is DFQATT, CDR2 SNEGSKA (reference sequence). DNA for the CDR3: TGCAGTGCTAGAGATCATGGCCGAGGGGGCTACGAGCAGTACTTC. It specifies CSARDHGRGGYEQYF.

This chain uses TRBV12-3 or TRBV12-4 with TRBJ1-5; 10 bases agree with TRBD1. CDR3 size: 15 residues. Trimming removed 6 bases from V and 4 bases from J; junction bases left unmatched: 6. Written as DNA, the CDR3 is TGTGCCAGCAGGCGCCCGGGACAGGGGAATCAGCCCCAGCATTTT. Amino acids: CASRRPGQGNQPQHF.

This clonotype was observed a few times. CDR3 sequence (DNA): TGCAGTGCCCTACAAGGGGGCTTTACCCACACCGGGGAGCTGTTTTTT. Its translation: CSALQGGFTHTGELFF. The rearrangement joins TRBV20-1 to TRBJ2-2, with 7 bases identical to TRBD1. CDR1 is DFQATT and CDR2 is SNEGSKA in the germline V gene (reference sequence). V gave up 6 bases and J gave up 3 bases; unmatched junction bases: 13. This CDR3 has 16 amino acids.

This clonotype has only a few counts. The V and J genes are TRBV7-2 and TRBJ2-3, with unresolved D. CDR1 is SGHTA and CDR2 is FQGNSA in the germline V gene. The CDR3 loop spans 14 amino acids. The V and J ends lost 1 base and 3 bases respectively, with 8 bases between them. The CDR3 nucleotides are TGTGCCAGCAGCTTAGAGGACGTAACAGATACGCAGTATTTT. Protein product: CASSLEDVTDTQYF.

This clonotype was observed a few times. This chain connects TRBV6-2 or TRBV6-3 to TRBJ1-1; possibly TRBD1 for D (6 bases). V gave up 6 bases and J gave up 6 bases, with 14 bases separating them. Germline CDR1 MNHEY, CDR2 SVGEGT. This CDR3 is 13 amino acids long. CDR3 sequence reads: CASRIGAGAEAFF. The CDR3 nucleotides are TGTGCCAGCAGAATCGGAGCAGGGGCTGAAGCTTTCTTT.

The sample holds a few counts of this clonotype. This chain joins TRBV12-3 or TRBV12-4 and TRBJ2-7; the D gene could be TRBD1 or TRBD2 (5 bases each). The CDR3 spans 18 residues. Trimming took off 5 bases at V and 5 bases at J, with 28 bases between the two ends. CDR3 in amino acids: CASSPLAGFGRAENEQYF. DNA for the CDR3: TGTGCCAGCAGTCCCCTGGCGGGTTTCGGCAGGGCAGAAAACGAGCAGTACTTC.

In this sample, this clonotype turned up a few times. The CDR3 nucleotides read TGTGCCAGCAGTCCCCTATCAATGCCGGGGAATACGCAGTATTTT. This gives the protein CASSPLSMPGNTQYF. The rearrangement joins TRBV12-3 or TRBV12-4 to TRBJ2-3; possibly TRBD2 for D (5 bases). The CDR3 totals 15 residues. Trimming left V 5 bases short and J 7 bases short, with 19 bases between.

This CDR3 is CASTNTRQGTKLITSLHF. CDR3 nucleotide sequence: TGTGCCAGCACAAATACGCGACAGGGAACTAAACTCATCACATCCCTCCACTTT. The chain links TRBV11-2 to TRBJ1-6; 7 bases line up with TRBD1. J lost 14 bases, V lost 7 bases, and 26 bases had no gene match. Germline values: CDR1 SGHAT, CDR2 FQNNGV. The CDR3 has 18 residues.

This clonotype was picked up many times. The chain employs TRBV3-1 and TRBJ2-7; 7 bases are a match to TRBD2. V shed 11 bases, J shed 2 bases, and the junction held 6 bases outside the gene matches. The germline CDR1 and CDR2 sequences are LGHDT and YNNKEL (reference sequence). The length of the CDR3 is 12 residues. CDR3 protein: CASSGVAYEQYF. CDR3 bases: TGTGCCTCAAGCGGGGTGGCCTACGAGCAGTACTTC.